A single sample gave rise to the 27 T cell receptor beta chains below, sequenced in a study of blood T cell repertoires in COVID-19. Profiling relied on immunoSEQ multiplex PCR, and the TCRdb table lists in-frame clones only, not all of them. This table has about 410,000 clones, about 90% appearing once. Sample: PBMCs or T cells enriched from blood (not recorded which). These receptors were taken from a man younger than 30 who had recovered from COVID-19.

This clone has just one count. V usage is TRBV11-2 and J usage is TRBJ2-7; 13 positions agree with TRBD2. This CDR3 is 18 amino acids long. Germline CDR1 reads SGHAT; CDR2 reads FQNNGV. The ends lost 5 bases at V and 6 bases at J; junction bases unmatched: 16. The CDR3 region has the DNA TGTGCCAGCAGCCCGAAAGAACGGGGACTAGCGGGATTGGTCGAGCAGTACTTC. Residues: CASSPKERGLAGLVEQYF.

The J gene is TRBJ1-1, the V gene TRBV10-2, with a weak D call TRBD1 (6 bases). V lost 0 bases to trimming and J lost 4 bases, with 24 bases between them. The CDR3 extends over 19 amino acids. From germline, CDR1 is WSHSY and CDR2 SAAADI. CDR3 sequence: CASSESIGAWGGWSTEAFF. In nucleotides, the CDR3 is TGCGCCAGCAGTGAGTCGATTGGGGCTTGGGGGGGCTGGAGCACTGAAGCTTTCTTT.

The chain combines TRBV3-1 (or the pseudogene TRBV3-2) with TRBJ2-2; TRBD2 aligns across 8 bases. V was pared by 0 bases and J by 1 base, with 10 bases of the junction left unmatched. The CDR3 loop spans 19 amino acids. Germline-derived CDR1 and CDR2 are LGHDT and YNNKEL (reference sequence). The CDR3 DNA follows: TGTGCCAGCAGCCAAGACAACGGCGGGGGGCTCTGGAACACCGGGGAGCTGTTTTTT. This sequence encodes CASSQDNGGGLWNTGELFF.

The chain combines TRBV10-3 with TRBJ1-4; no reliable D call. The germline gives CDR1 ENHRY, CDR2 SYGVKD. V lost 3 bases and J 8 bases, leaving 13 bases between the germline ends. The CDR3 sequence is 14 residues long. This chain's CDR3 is CAISDEGAGEKLFF. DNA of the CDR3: TGTGCCATCAGTGATGAGGGAGCGGGAGAAAAACTGTTTTTT.

CDR3 sequence (DNA): TGTGCCAGTAGTATTCGGCCGGGGATGACGAATGAGCAGTTCTTC. This codes for CASSIRPGMTNEQFF. The V gene is TRBV19, the J gene TRBJ2-1, with a weak D call TRBD2 (5 bases). The CDR3 is 15 amino acids. Germline assignment: CDR1 LNHDA and CDR2 SQIVND (reference sequence). Trimming took off 3 bases at V and 7 bases at J, with 16 bases between the two ends.

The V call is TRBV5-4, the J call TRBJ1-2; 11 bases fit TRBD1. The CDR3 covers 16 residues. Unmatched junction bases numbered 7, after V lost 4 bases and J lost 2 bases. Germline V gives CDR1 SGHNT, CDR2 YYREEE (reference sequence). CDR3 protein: CASSMDRGQINYGYTF. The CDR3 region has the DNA TGTGCCAGCAGCATGGACAGGGGGCAGATCAACTATGGCTACACCTTC.

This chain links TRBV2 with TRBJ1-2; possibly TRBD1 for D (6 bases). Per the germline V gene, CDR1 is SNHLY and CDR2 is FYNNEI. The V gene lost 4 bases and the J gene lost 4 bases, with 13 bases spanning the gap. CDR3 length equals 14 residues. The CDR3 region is CASSVVQGLYGYTF. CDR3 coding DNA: TGTGCCAGCAGTGTAGTCCAGGGGCTCTATGGCTACACCTTC.

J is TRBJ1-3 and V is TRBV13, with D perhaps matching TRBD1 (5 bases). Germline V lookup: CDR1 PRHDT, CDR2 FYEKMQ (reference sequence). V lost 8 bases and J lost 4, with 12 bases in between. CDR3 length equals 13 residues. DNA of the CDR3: TGTGCCAGCGGGGCAGGGCAAGGAAACACCATATATTTT. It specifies CASGAGQGNTIYF. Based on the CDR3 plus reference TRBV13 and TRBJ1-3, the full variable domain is AAGVIQSPRHLIKEKRETATLKCYPIPRHDTVYWYQQGPGQDPQFLISFYEKMQSDKGSIPDRFSAQQFSDYHSELNMSSLELGDSALYFCASGAGQGNTIYFGEGSWLTVV.

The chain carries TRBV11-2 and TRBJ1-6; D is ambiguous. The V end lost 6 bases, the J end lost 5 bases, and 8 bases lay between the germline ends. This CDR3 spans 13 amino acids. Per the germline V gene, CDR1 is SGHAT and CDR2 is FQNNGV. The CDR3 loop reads CASSVRDNSPLHF. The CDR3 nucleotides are TGTGCCAGCAGTGTTAGAGATAATTCACCCCTCCACTTT.

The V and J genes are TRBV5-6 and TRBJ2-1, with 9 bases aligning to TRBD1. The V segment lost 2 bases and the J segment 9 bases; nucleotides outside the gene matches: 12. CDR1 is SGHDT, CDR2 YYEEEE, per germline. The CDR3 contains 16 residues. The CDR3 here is CASSLLDRGSFGEQFF. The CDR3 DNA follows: TGTGCCAGCAGCTTACTCGACAGGGGGTCTTTTGGTGAGCAGTTCTTC.

CDR3 loop: CASSGTVMNTGELFF. In nucleotides, the CDR3 is TGTGCCAGCAGTGGGACAGTGATGAACACCGGGGAGCTGTTTTTT. V and J are TRBV2 and TRBJ2-2; D is possibly TRBD1 (6 bases). CDR1 SNHLY and CDR2 FYNNEI come from the germline V gene. The CDR3 spans 15 residues. V lost 4 bases and J 1 base, leaving 10 bases between the germline ends.

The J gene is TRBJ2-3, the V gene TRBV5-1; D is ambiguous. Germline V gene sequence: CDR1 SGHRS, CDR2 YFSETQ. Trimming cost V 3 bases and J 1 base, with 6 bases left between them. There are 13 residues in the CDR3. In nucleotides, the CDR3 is TGCGCCAGCAGCTCCCTAGGCACAGATACGCAGTATTTT. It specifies CASSSLGTDTQYF.

CDR3 region: CASSAELTGGREKLFF. The CDR3 DNA is TGTGCCAGCAGCGCGGAGCTGACAGGGGGGCGGGAAAAACTGTTTTTT. The chain is built from TRBV5-4 and TRBJ1-4, with 9 bases that match TRBD1. Looked up from germline, CDR1 is SGHNT and CDR2 is YYREEE (reference sequence). V was clipped by 4 bases and J by 8 bases; unmatched bases: 12. This CDR3 comprises 16 residues. The variable domain in full, with the rest retrieved from reference TRBV5-4 and TRBJ1-4, is ETGVTQSPTHLIKTRGQQVTLRCSSQSGHNTVSWYQQALGQGPQFIFQYYREEENGRGNFPPRFSGLQFPNYSSELNVNALELDDSALYLCASSAELTGGREKLFFGSGTQLSVL.

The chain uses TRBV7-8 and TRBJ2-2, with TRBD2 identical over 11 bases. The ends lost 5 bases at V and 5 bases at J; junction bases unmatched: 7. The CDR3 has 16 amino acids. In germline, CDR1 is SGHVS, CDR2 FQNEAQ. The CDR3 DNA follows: TGTGCCAGCAGCCCGACTAGCGGGGACACGACCGGGGAGCTGTTTTTT. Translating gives CASSPTSGDTTGELFF.

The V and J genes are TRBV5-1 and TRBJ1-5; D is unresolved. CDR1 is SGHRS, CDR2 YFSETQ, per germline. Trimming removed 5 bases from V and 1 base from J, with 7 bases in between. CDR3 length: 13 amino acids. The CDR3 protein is CASRQSSNQPQHF. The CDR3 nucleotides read TGCGCCAGCAGACAGTCGAGCAATCAGCCCCAGCATTTT.

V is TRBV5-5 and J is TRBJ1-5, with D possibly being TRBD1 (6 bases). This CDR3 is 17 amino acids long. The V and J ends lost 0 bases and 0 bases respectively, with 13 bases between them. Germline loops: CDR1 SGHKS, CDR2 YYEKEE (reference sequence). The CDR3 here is CASSLGQATYSNQPQHF. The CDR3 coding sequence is TGTGCCAGCAGCTTGGGACAGGCTACCTATAGCAATCAGCCCCAGCATTTT.

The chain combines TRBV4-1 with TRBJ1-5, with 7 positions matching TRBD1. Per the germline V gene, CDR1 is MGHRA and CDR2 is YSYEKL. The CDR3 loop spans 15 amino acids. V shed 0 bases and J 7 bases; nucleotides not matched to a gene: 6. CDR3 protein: CASSQDQGGGQPQHF. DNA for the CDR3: TGCGCCAGCAGCCAAGATCAGGGGGGAGGCCAGCCCCAGCATTTT.

CDR3 protein: CASSDLGETYEQYF. DNA of the CDR3: TGTGCCAGCAGCGACTTAGGGGAAACCTACGAGCAGTACTTC. V and J are TRBV2 and TRBJ2-7; D perhaps matches TRBD1 (5 bases). CDR3 length: 14 amino acids. The germline gives CDR1 SNHLY, CDR2 FYNNEI. Trimming removed 6 bases at V and 2 bases at J, with 14 bases between.

CDR3 DNA sequence: TGTGCCAGCAGCTTAGGTCCTAGCGGGAGGGCCATCGCAGATACGCAGTATTTT. Its translation: CASSLGPSGRAIADTQYF. This chain links TRBV7-9 with TRBJ2-3; TRBD2 aligns across 12 bases. CDR1 SEHNR and CDR2 FQNEAQ come from the germline V gene (reference sequence). Trimming took 1 base from V and 4 from J; bases not matched to a gene: 9. CDR3 size: 18 residues.

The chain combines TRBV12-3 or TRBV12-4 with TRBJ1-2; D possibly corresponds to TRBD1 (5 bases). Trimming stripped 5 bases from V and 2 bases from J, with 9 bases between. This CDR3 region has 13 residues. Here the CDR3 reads CASSRTTNYGYTF. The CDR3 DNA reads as TGTGCCAGCAGTCGGACAACCAACTATGGCTACACCTTC.

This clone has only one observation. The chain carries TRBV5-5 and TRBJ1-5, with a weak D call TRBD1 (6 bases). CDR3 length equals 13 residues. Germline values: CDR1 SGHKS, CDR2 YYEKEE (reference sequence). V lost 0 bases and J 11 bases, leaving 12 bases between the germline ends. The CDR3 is CASSLVQGSTQHF. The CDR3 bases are TGTGCCAGCAGCTTGGTACAGGGAAGCACCCAGCATTTT.

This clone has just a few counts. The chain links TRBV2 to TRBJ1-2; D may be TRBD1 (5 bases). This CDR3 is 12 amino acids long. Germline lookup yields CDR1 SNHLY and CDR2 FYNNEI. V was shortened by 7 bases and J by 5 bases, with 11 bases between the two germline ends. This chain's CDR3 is CASTSGLYGYTF. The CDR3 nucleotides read TGTGCCAGCACCTCGGGACTTTATGGCTACACCTTC.

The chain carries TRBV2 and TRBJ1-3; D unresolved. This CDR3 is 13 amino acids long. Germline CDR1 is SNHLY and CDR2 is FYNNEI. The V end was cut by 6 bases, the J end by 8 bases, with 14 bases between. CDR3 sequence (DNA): TGTGCCAGCAGAGAGACAAGGAGGGACACCATATATTTT. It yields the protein CASRETRRDTIYF. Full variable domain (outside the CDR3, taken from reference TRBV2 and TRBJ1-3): EPEVTQTPSHQVTQMGQEVILRCVPISNHLYFYWYRQILGQKVEFLVSFYNNEISEKSEIFDDQFSVERPDGSNFTLKIRSTKLEDSAMYFCASRETRRDTIYFGEGSWLTVV.

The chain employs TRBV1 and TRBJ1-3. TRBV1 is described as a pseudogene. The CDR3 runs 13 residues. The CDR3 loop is CTSSRGSGNTIYF. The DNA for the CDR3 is TGCACCAGCAGCCGCGGCTCTGGAAACACCATATATTTT.

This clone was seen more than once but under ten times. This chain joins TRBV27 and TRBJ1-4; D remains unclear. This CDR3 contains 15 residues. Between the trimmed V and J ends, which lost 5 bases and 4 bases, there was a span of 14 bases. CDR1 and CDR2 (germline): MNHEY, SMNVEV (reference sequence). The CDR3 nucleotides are TGTGCCAGCAGTCCCCCAGGAAGTTATAATGAAAAACTGTTTTTT. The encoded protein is CASSPPGSYNEKLFF.

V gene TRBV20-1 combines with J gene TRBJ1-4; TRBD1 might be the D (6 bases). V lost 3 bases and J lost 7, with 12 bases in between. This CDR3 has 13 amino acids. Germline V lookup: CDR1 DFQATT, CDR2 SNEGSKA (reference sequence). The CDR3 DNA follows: TGCAGTGCTAGTCGTCAGGGGAGTGAAAAACTGTTTTTT. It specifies CSASRQGSEKLFF.

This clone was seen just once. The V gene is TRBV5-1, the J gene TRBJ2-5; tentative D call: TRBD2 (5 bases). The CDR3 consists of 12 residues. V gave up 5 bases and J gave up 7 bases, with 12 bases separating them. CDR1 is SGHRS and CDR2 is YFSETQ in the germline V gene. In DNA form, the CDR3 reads TGCGCCAGCAGGGAGGACCGGGGGACCCAGTACTTC. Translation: CASREDRGTQYF.